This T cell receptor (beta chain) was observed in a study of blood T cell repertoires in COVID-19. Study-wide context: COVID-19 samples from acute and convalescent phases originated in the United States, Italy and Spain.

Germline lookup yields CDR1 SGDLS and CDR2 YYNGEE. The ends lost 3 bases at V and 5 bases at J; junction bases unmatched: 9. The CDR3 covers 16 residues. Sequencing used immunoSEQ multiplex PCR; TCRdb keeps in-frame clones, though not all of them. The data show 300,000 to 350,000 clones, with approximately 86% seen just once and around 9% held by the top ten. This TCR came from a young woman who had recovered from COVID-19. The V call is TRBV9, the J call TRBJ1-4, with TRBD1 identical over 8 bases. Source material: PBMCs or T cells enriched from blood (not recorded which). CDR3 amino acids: CASSARGQGLNEKLFF. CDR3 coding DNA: TGTGCCAGCAGCGCCCGCGGACAGGGCTTGAATGAAAAACTGTTTTTT.